This T cell receptor beta chain was captured in a study of blood T cells in healthy people across ages. In regard to this clonotype: Its antigen is unidentified.

General study findings and limits: Older individuals had lower TCR beta diversity per million T cells (the decline was roughly linear). Percentage of naive T cells showed a strong correlation with TCR beta diversity. Diversity estimates from one million T cells were considered underestimates.

Each donor had 8.5 to 10 milliliters of peripheral blood drawn. Germline assignment: CDR1 SGHRS and CDR2 YFSETQ. The V and J ends lost 1 base and 0 bases, in that order; junction bases with no gene match: 3. The CDR3 sequence is 15 residues long. Primed by a sample-barcoded 5' primer and a J-beta primer mix, a second PCR proceeded for about 6 to 12 cycles. TCRdb itself ran the 5' RACE reads through MiXCR, one entry per CDR3 protein. The table shows about 1.8 million distinct CDR3 sequences, with about 50% occurring only once. Sequences were obtained from blood. The chain combines TRBV5-1 with TRBJ1-1, with TRBD1 matching 7 bases. The source of this sequence is a woman in her thirties or forties in good health. CDR3 DNA: TGCGCCAGCAGCTTGCCGACAGGGATGAACACTGAAGCTTTCTTT. Its translation: CASSLPTGMNTEAFF.